One sample yielded the 26 T cell receptor beta chains listed below, sequenced in a study of blood T cells in healthy people across ages. PCR was performed a second time for roughly 7 to 12 cycles using a sample-barcoded 5' primer and a J-beta primer mix. Via MiXCR, TCRdb re-called the 5' RACE reads, giving one row per CDR3 protein. The data show approximately 780,000 distinct CDR3 sequences, 20% to 30% seen once. This sample was shared with a second study, whose subject was T cells of mothers and their children.

The sequenced material came from blood. The receptor set was obtained from a boy aged 5-17 years in good health.

This clonotype came up a few times. The chain joins TRBV9 to TRBJ2-1; D is unclear. The CDR3 loop spans 14 amino acids. Looked up from germline, CDR1 is SGDLS and CDR2 is YYNGEE. Trimming cost V 1 base and J 5 bases, with 10 bases left between them. The CDR3 DNA follows: TGTGCCAGCAGCGTACCCGACGGAAACAATGAGCAGTTCTTC. As protein: CASSVPDGNNEQFF.

V usage is TRBV7-2 and J usage is TRBJ2-5, with D hard to call. The CDR3 covers 14 residues. Germline V gene sequence: CDR1 SGHTA, CDR2 FQGNSA. With 1 base removed from V and 2 bases from J, the gap between germline ends came to 8 bases. The DNA for the CDR3 is TGTGCCAGCAGCTTAGTTTGGAGACAAGAGACCCAGTACTTC. This encodes CASSLVWRQETQYF.

The rearrangement links TRBV2 to TRBJ1-2; D is ambiguous. The germline gives CDR1 SNHLY, CDR2 FYNNEI. This CDR3 comprises 13 residues. V gave up 1 base and J gave up 4 bases, with 7 bases separating them. The DNA of the CDR3 is TGTGCCAGCAGTGAAGTGGTAGCCTATGGCTACACCTTC. Residues: CASSEVVAYGYTF.

This clonotype came up a few times. This chain joins TRBV7-2 and TRBJ1-1; tentative D call: TRBD1 (6 bases). Germline CDR1 is SGHTA and CDR2 is FQGNSA. The ends were cut back, 5 bases at V and 6 bases at J, with 16 bases in the middle. The CDR3 loop spans 14 amino acids. CDR3 DNA: TGTGCCAGCAGCGATGGACAGCCCGGGGCTGAAGCTTTCTTT. Amino acid sequence: CASSDGQPGAEAFF. The variable domain in full, with the rest retrieved from reference TRBV7-2 and TRBJ1-1, is GAGVSQSPSNKVTEKGKDVELRCDPISGHTALYWYRQSLGQGLEFLIYFQGNSAPDKSGLPSDRFSAERTGGSVSTLTIQRTQQEDSAVYLCASSDGQPGAEAFFGQGTRLTVV.

The chain is built from TRBV28 and TRBJ1-2, with D maybe TRBD1 (6 bases). CDR3 length: 17 amino acids. Trimming left V 4 bases short and J 5 bases short, with 23 bases between. Germline CDR1 MDHEN, CDR2 SYDVKM. Here the CDR3 DNA reads TGTGCCAGCAGTTCCCCCGGGGGCGGGAGCCTAACGTATGGCTACACCTTC. It yields the protein CASSSPGGGSLTYGYTF.

This clonotype was counted a few times. The gene calls are TRBV7-2 and TRBJ2-7; the match to TRBD2 covers 11 bases. CDR1 and CDR2 from the germline V gene are SGHTA and FQGNSA. This CDR3 is built from 14 residues. J lost 5 bases, V lost 3 bases, and 3 bases had no gene match. In DNA form, the CDR3 reads TGTGCCAGCAGCTTTCTAGCGGGGGGACACGAGCAGTACTTC. It encodes CASSFLAGGHEQYF.

This clonotype was seen many times. The J gene is TRBJ2-5, the V gene TRBV10-2; D gene ambiguous. Trimming took 6 bases from V and 5 from J, leaving 13 bases between them. The length of the CDR3 is 13 residues. Germline V gene data show CDR1 as WSHSY and CDR2 as SAAADI. Here the CDR3 DNA reads TGCGCCAGCAGGAGCGCCGGCTGGGAGACCCAGTACTTC. Protein sequence: CASRSAGWETQYF.

This chain connects TRBV12-3 or TRBV12-4 to TRBJ1-4; D is undetermined. The CDR3 is made up of 13 amino acids. Trimming stripped 6 bases from V and 4 bases from J, with 9 bases between. CDR3 amino acids: CASRDTGNEKLFF. For the CDR3, the DNA is TGTGCCAGCAGAGACACTGGTAATGAAAAACTGTTTTTT.

The genes are TRBV2 and TRBJ2-5, with D maybe TRBD2 (5 bases). There are 13 residues in the CDR3. Trimming removed 0 bases at V and 7 bases at J, with 9 bases between. The germline V gene encodes CDR1 SNHLY and CDR2 FYNNEI. CDR3 bases: TGTGCCAGCAGTGAAGCGCTTCGGGGGACCCAGTACTTC. It codes for CASSEALRGTQYF. Drawing the rest from reference TRBV2 and TRBJ2-5, the complete variable domain is EPEVTQTPSHQVTQMGQEVILRCVPISNHLYFYWYRQILGQKVEFLVSFYNNEISEKSEIFDDQFSVERPDGSNFTLKIRSTKLEDSAMYFCASSEALRGTQYFGPGTRLLVL.

This clonotype has just a few counts. The chain joins TRBV11-2 to TRBJ1-2; 10 nucleotides match TRBD1. V gave up 4 bases and J gave up 6 bases; unmatched junction bases: 8. Germline lookup yields CDR1 SGHAT and CDR2 FQNNGV. The CDR3 contains 15 residues. The DNA for the CDR3 is TGTGCCAGCAGCTCCCTCCGGGACAGGGGCAATGGCTACACCTTC. Translating gives CASSSLRDRGNGYTF.

The rearrangement joins TRBV9 to TRBJ2-1; possibly TRBD2 for D (6 bases). V lost 4 bases and J 6 bases, leaving 11 bases between the germline ends. CDR1 and CDR2 (germline): SGDLS, YYNGEE. There are 13 residues in the CDR3. CDR3 nucleotide sequence: TGTGCCAGCAGCCGCGGGGACTTCAATGAGCAGTTCTTC. Its protein is CASSRGDFNEQFF.

The chain links TRBV6-1 to TRBJ1-6; weak D call: TRBD1 (5 bases). Germline CDR1 is MNHNS and CDR2 is SASEGT. V was trimmed by 6 bases and J by 0 bases, leaving 12 bases between them. This CDR3 region has 16 residues. The chain's CDR3 is CASSSGFSSYNSPLHF. The CDR3 nucleotides are TGTGCCAGCAGCTCAGGGTTCAGCTCCTATAATTCACCCCTCCACTTT.

V gene TRBV15 combines with J gene TRBJ1-3, with 7 bases matching TRBD1. Germline CDR1 reads LNHNV; CDR2 reads YYDKDF (reference sequence). This CDR3 spans 16 amino acids. The ends lost 4 bases at V and 2 bases at J; junction bases unmatched: 8. CDR3 DNA: TGTGCCACCAGCACGAATCCGGGACAGCCTGGAAACACCATATATTTT. It encodes CATSTNPGQPGNTIYF.

The J gene is TRBJ2-2, the V gene TRBV5-1, with D possibly matching TRBD1 (6 bases). This CDR3 is 16 amino acids long. The ends were cut back, 0 bases at V and 4 bases at J, with 13 bases in the middle. CDR1 is SGHRS and CDR2 is YFSETQ in the germline V gene. Here the CDR3 reads CASSLEPTGLTGELFF. The CDR3 DNA follows: TGCGCCAGCAGCTTGGAACCGACAGGACTCACCGGGGAGCTGTTTTTT.

V and J are TRBV11-2 and TRBJ2-3; either TRBD1 or TRBD2 may supply D (5 bases each). V was trimmed by 0 bases and J by 2 bases, leaving 18 bases between them. Germline V lookup: CDR1 SGHAT, CDR2 FQNNGV. This CDR3 is built from 18 residues. CDR3 amino acids: CASSLDTADRGPTDTQYF. The CDR3 coding sequence is TGTGCCAGCAGCTTAGACACAGCAGACCGGGGACCCACAGATACGCAGTATTTT.

This clonotype turned up a few times. This chain links TRBV14 with TRBJ2-4; 7 bases line up with TRBD1. The CDR3 loop spans 14 amino acids. Trimming at V came to 1 base and at J to 6 bases, leaving 3 bases not matched to a gene. CDR1 and CDR2 from the germline V gene are SGHDN and FVKESK. The CDR3 loop is CASSQGTGANIQYF. The CDR3, as DNA: TGTGCCAGCAGCCAAGGTACAGGGGCAAACATTCAGTACTTC.

J is TRBJ2-3 and V is TRBV9; TRBD1 might be the D (6 bases). Germline values: CDR1 SGDLS, CDR2 YYNGEE. The V gene lost 1 base and the J gene lost 2 bases, with 14 bases spanning the gap. The CDR3 totals 16 residues. This CDR3 is CASSVSGEPITDTQYF. CDR3 DNA sequence: TGTGCCAGCAGCGTATCAGGGGAACCAATCACAGATACGCAGTATTTT.

This rearrangement joins TRBV7-9 to TRBJ1-3, with D maybe TRBD1 (5 bases). Germline-derived CDR1 and CDR2 are SEHNR and FQNEAQ (reference sequence). Trimming shortened V by 6 bases and J by 5 bases, and 14 bases separated the two germline ends. This CDR3 contains 14 residues. The CDR3 DNA is TGTGCCAGCAGTCTACAGGAGAATAGAAACACCATATATTTT. Amino acid sequence: CASSLQENRNTIYF.

This chain joins TRBV4-2 and TRBJ2-3, with TRBD1 matching 7 bases. V dropped 4 bases and J dropped 1; count of bases not matched to a gene: 11. The CDR3 sequence is 17 residues long. From germline, CDR1 is LGHNA and CDR2 YNFKEQ. CDR3 bases: TGTGCCAGCAGCCTTACCTCCACAGGGGTCGGCACAGATACGCAGTATTTT. Residues: CASSLTSTGVGTDTQYF.

The gene calls are TRBV11-1 and TRBJ1-1; the D is unclear. The CDR3 length is 14 residues. CDR1 and CDR2 from the germline V gene are SGHAT and FQDESV (reference sequence). Trimming removed 4 bases at V and 1 base at J, with 10 bases between. The CDR3 sequence is CASSSRWENTEAFF. CDR3 bases: TGTGCCAGCAGCTCGCGTTGGGAGAACACTGAAGCTTTCTTT.

The CDR3 bases are TGCGCCAGCAGCGATCAACAGGGCAGACCCTATAATTCACCCCTCCACTTT. Translating gives CASSDQQGRPYNSPLHF. The rearrangement links TRBV4-1 to TRBJ1-6, with D perhaps matching TRBD1 (6 bases). CDR1 is MGHRA and CDR2 is YSYEKL in the germline V gene. V lost 5 bases, J lost 2 bases, and 16 bases lay in between. This CDR3 is built from 17 residues.

The rearrangement joins TRBV5-1 to TRBJ2-7; 7 bases align to TRBD1. The CDR3 spans 14 residues. V shed 4 bases and J 3 bases; nucleotides not matched to a gene: 7. CDR1 is SGHRS, CDR2 YFSETQ, per germline. CDR3 region: CASSPGQTFYEQYF. DNA of the CDR3: TGCGCCAGCAGCCCGGGACAGACTTTCTACGAGCAGTACTTC.

The genes are TRBV4-2 and TRBJ2-5, with D possibly being TRBD1 (6 bases). Germline CDR1 and CDR2: LGHNA and YNFKEQ. The V end was cut by 1 base, the J end by 5 bases, with 14 bases between. This CDR3 region has 15 residues. The CDR3 sequence is CASSQVGGSGETQYF. The CDR3 region has the DNA TGTGCCAGCAGCCAAGTAGGGGGATCGGGGGAGACCCAGTACTTC.

The V gene is TRBV19, the J gene TRBJ2-5; 9 bases line up with TRBD1. The closer fit of TRBJ2-7 to the DNA end suggests the J call may be wrong. Germline V gene data show CDR1 as LNHDA and CDR2 as SQIVND (reference sequence). This CDR3 has 13 amino acids. CDR3: CASGQGPTYEQYF. The CDR3 coding sequence is TGTGCCAGCGGACAGGGGCCCACCTACGAGCAGTACTTC.

This clonotype has a handful of counts. A junction boundary mismatches the germline segment, possibly from a read error. The chain has TRBV5-4 and TRBJ1-4, with TRBD1 identical over 8 bases. This CDR3 contains 14 residues. Per the germline V gene, CDR1 is SGHNT and CDR2 is YYREEE (reference sequence). CDR3 region: CAGSSEDRDEKLFF. The CDR3 DNA sequence: TGTGCCGGCAGTTCCGAGGACAGGGATGAAAAACTGTTTTTT.

The V and J genes are TRBV7-2 and TRBJ2-1; D uncertain. The CDR3 has 15 residues. Germline V gives CDR1 SGHTA, CDR2 FQGNSA. Between the trimmed V and J ends, which lost 0 bases and 4 bases, there was a span of 10 bases. CDR3 residues: CASSLARQLYNEQFF. The CDR3 DNA reads TGTGCCAGCAGCTTAGCGCGCCAGCTTTACAATGAGCAGTTCTTC.